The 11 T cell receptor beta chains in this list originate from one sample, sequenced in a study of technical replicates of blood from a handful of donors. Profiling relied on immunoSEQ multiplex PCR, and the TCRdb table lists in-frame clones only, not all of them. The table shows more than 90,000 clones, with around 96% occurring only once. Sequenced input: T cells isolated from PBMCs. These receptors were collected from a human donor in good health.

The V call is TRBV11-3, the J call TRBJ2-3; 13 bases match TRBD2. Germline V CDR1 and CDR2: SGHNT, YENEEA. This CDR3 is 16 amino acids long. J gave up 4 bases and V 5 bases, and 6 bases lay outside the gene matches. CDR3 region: CASSLGLAGEADTQYF. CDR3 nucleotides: TGTGCCAGCAGCCTCGGACTAGCGGGGGAAGCAGATACGCAGTATTTT.

The CDR3 DNA is TGCGCCAGCAGTGAGTCTGGGCCCCCGGGAGATCAGCCCCAGCATTTT. This translates into CASSESGPPGDQPQHF. The chain employs TRBV10-2 and TRBJ1-5; no reliable D call. This CDR3 is built from 16 residues. The V end lost 0 bases, the J end lost 5 bases, and 14 bases lay between the germline ends. Germline V gives CDR1 WSHSY, CDR2 SAAADI.

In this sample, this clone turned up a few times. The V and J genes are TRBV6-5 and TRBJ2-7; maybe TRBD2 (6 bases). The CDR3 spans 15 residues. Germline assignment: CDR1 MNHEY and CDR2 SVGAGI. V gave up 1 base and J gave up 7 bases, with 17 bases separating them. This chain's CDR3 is CASSYYGGSVGEQYF. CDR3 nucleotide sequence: TGTGCCAGCAGTTACTATGGAGGGTCAGTGGGGGAGCAGTACTTC.

This chain's CDR3 is CASSSPTLSGNTIYF. Here the CDR3 DNA reads TGTGCCAGCAGCTCTCCTACTCTCTCTGGAAACACCATATATTTT. This rearrangement joins TRBV5-8 to TRBJ1-3; the D is unclear. The CDR3 consists of 15 residues. The ends were cut back, 3 bases at V and 0 bases at J, with 10 bases in the middle. Germline V gives CDR1 SGHTS, CDR2 YDEGEE.

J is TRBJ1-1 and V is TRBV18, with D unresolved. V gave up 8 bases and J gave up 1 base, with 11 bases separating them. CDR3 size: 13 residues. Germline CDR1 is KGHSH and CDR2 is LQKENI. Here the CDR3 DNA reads TGTGCCAGCGCATACTCAGGGAACACTGAAGCTTTCTTT. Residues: CASAYSGNTEAFF.

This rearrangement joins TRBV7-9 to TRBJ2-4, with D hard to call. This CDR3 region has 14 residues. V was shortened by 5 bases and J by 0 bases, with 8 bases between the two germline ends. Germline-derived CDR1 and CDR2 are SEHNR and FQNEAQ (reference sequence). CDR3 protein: CASSPTGAKNIQYF. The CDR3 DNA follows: TGTGCCAGCAGCCCCACGGGAGCCAAAAACATTCAGTACTTC.

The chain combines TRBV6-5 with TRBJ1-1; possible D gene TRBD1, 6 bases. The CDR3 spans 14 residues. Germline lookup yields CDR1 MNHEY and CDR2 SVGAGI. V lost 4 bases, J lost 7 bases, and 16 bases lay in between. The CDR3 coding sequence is TGTGCCAGCAGTTTCTCGGGGGCAGGAGGTGAAGCTTTCTTT. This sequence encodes CASSFSGAGGEAFF.

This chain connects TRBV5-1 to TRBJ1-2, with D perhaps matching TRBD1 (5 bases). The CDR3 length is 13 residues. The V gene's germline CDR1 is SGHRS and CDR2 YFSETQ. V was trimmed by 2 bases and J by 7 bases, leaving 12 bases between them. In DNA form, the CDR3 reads TGCGCCAGCAGCTTAAGGGGACTGGCTGGCTACACCTTC. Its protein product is CASSLRGLAGYTF.

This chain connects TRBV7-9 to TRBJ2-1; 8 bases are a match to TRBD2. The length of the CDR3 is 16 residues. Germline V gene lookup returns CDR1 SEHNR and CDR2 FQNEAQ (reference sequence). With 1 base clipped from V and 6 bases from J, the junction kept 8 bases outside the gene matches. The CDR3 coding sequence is TGTGCCAGCAGCTTAGATTCGGGACTAGACTTCAATGAGCAGTTCTTC. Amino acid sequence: CASSLDSGLDFNEQFF.

CDR3 sequence reads: CASNPGTGGYEQYF. DNA for the CDR3: TGTGCCAGCAACCCCGGGACAGGGGGCTACGAGCAGTACTTC. The gene calls are TRBV6-5 and TRBJ2-7; TRBD1 aligns across 11 bases. V dropped 7 bases and J dropped 3; count of bases not matched to a gene: 5. The length of the CDR3 is 14 residues. From germline, CDR1 is MNHEY and CDR2 SVGAGI.

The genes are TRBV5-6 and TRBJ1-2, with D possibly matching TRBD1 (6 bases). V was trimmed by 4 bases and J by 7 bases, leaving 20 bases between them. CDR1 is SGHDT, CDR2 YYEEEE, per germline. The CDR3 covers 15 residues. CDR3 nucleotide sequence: TGTGCCAGCAGCCCCACGGGGGGCCCGGAACTTGGCTACACCTTC. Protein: CASSPTGGPELGYTF.